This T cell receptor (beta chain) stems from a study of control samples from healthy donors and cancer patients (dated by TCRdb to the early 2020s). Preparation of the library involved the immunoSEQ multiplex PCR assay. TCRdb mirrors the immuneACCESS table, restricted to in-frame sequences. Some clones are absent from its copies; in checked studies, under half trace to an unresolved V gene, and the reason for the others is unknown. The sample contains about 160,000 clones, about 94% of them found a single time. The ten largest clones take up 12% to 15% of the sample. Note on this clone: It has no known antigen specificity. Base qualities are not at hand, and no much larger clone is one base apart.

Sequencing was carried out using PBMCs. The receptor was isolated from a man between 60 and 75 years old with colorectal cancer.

CDR3 protein: CASSTELTGNTIYF. The DNA is TGTGCCAGCAGTACGGAGCTTACTGGAAACACCATATATTTT. The chain joins TRBV6-5 to TRBJ1-3; no D gene is confidently identified. The CDR1 and CDR2 encoded by the germline V gene are MNHEY and SVGAGI. Measured from the cysteine to the phenylalanine, the CDR3 is 14 residues long. Only the CDR3 portion is preserved as DNA: 42 bases, with reading frame beginning at the first base. V is cut by 5 bases and J by 2 bases, and the space between the germline ends is 10 bases.